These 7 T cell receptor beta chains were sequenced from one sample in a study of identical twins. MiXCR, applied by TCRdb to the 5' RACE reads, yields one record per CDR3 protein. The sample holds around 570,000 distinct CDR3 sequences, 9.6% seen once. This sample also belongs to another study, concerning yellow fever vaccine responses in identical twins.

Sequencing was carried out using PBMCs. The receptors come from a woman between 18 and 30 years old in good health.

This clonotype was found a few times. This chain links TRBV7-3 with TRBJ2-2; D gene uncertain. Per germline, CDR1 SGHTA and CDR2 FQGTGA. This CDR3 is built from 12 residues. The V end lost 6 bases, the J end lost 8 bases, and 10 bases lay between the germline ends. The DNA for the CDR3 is TGTGCCAGCAGAACCAAGGCGGGGGAGCTGTTTTTT. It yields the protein CASRTKAGELFF.

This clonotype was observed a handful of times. The DNA for the CDR3 is TGTGCCAGTAGTATCCCGGCGGGAGCGGTTAACATTCAGTACTTC. Translating it yields CASSIPAGAVNIQYF. V usage is TRBV19 and J usage is TRBJ2-4; 7 bases are shared with TRBD2. The length of the CDR3 is 15 residues. Germline CDR1 LNHDA, CDR2 SQIVND (reference sequence). With 3 bases clipped from V and 7 bases from J, the junction kept 9 bases outside the gene matches.

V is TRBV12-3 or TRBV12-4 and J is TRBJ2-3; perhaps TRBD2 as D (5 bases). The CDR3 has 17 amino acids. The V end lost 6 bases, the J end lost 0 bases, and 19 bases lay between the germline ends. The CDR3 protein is CASSYPLDYFSTDTQYF. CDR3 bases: TGTGCCAGCAGCTACCCACTCGACTACTTTAGCACAGATACGCAGTATTTT.

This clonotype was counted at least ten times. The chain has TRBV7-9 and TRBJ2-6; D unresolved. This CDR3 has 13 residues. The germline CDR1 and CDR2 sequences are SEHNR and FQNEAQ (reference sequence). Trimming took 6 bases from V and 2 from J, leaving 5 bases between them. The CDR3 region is CASSQAGANVLTF. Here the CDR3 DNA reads TGTGCCAGCAGTCAGGCTGGGGCCAACGTCCTGACTTTC.

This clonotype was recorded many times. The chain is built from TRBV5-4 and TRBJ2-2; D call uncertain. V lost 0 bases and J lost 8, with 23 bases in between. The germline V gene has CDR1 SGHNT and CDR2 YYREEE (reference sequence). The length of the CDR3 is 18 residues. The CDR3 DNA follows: TGTGCCAGCAGCTTGGTCGCCAGACGACCGGTTGGCGTGGGGGAGCTGTTTTTT. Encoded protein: CASSLVARRPVGVGELFF. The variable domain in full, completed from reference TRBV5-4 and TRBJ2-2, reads ETGVTQSPTHLIKTRGQQVTLRCSSQSGHNTVSWYQQALGQGPQFIFQYYREEENGRGNFPPRFSGLQFPNYSSELNVNALELDDSALYLCASSLVARRPVGVGELFFGEGSRLTVL.

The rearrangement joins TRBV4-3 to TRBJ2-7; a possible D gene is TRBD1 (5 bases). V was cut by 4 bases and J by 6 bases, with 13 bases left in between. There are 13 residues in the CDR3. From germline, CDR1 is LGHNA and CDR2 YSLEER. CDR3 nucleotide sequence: TGCGCCAGCAGCCCCGAAGGGGCGTCCGAGCAGTACTTC. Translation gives CASSPEGASEQYF.

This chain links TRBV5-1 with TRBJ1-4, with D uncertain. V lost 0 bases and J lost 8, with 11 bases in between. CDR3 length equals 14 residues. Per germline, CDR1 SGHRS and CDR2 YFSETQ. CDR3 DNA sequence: TGCGCCAGCAGCTTGGTCAGCGGAACGGAAAAACTGTTTTTT. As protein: CASSLVSGTEKLFF.